These T cell receptor beta chains were read from a single sample in a study of Ad26.COV2.S vaccination and SARS-CoV-2 variants. Some clones are missing from TCRdb's copy, which holds only in-frame ones; the method was immunoSEQ multiplex PCR. The sample lists approximately 140,000 clones; 75% to 90% were seen once. The source material was peripheral blood, sampled after recovery from COVID-19. The origin of the receptors is a human donor who had recovered from COVID-19. Both conserved end residues are part of each CDR3. The order of the fields is clone size, J gene, D gene, V gene, CDR3 DNA, CDR3 protein. A D gene is named only where the DNA matches it firmly. A clone size is listed for some rows: how often the clone was seen (once, few, many), or a class if it is expanded.

size: once
J: TRBJ2-2
D: TRBD1
V: TRBV28
DNA: TGTGCCAGCAGTCACGGGACAGGAGTAATCCGGACCGGGGAGCTGTTTTTT
CDR3: CASSHGTGVIRTGELFF

size: once
J: TRBJ2-6
D: -
V: TRBV7-9
DNA: TGTGCCAGCAGCTTAGACGGATCCTCTGGGGCCAACGTCCTGACTTTC
CDR3: CASSLDGSSGANVLTF

size: -
J: TRBJ1-2
D: -
V: TRBV5-1
DNA: TGCGCCAGCAGCTTGGTAGGGCAGGGAGCTAACTATGGCTACACCTTC
CDR3: CASSLVGQGANYGYTF

size: -
J: TRBJ2-2
D: TRBD1
V: TRBV6-4
DNA: TGTGCCAGCAGGGAGGGACAGGGGCTATCGAACACCGGGGAGCTGTTTTTT
CDR3: CASREGQGLSNTGELFF

size: -
J: TRBJ2-7
D: -
V: TRBV20-1
DNA: TGCAGTGCTAGTTACCAGGGCCGCGAGCAGTACTTC
CDR3: CSASYQGREQYF

size: -
J: TRBJ1-1
D: -
V: TRBV11-3
DNA: TGTGCCAGCAGCCGTACAGTGAACACTGAAGCTTTCTTT
CDR3: CASSRTVNTEAFF

size: -
J: TRBJ2-7
D: -
V: TRBV9
DNA: TGTGCCAGCAGCCCTGGACTCTCCTACGAGCAGTACTTC
CDR3: CASSPGLSYEQYF

size: few
J: TRBJ1-2
D: -
V: TRBV5-6
DNA: TGTGCCAGCAGCTTGGCCGGGGCACCTAGGGACTATGGCTACACCTTC
CDR3: CASSLAGAPRDYGYTF

size: once
J: TRBJ1-5
D: -
V: TRBV6-5
DNA: TGTGCCAGCAGTTACTCAGGAGGGGCTTGGCAGCCCCAGCATTTT
CDR3: CASSYSGGAWQPQHF

size: -
J: TRBJ1-1
D: -
V: TRBV6-5
DNA: TGTGCCAGCAGTTACTCCAGGAAGCCGAACACTGAAGCTTTCTTT
CDR3: CASSYSRKPNTEAFF

size: -
J: TRBJ1-5
D: -
V: TRBV21-1
DNA: TGTGCCAGCAGTACAGGCGGACCGACCCCTTATAGCAATCAGCCCCAGCATTTT
CDR3: CASSTGGPTPYSNQPQHF

size: -
J: TRBJ1-2
D: -
V: TRBV9
DNA: TGTGCCAGCAGCGTAGAAAACTATGGCTACACCTTC
CDR3: CASSVENYGYTF

size: medium-sized
J: TRBJ2-1
D: TRBD1
V: TRBV7-2
DNA: TGTGCCAGCAGCCTAAGGGACAGGGGCTCCTACAATGAGCAGTTCTTC
CDR3: CASSLRDRGSYNEQFF

size: -
J: TRBJ2-7
D: TRBD2
V: TRBV28
DNA: TGTGCCAGCAGTACTAGCGGGGGGCCTTTACGCCCCTACGAGCAGTACTTC
CDR3: CASSTSGGPLRPYEQYF

size: -
J: TRBJ2-5
D: -
V: TRBV6-5
DNA: TGTGCCAGCAGTTACTCTCGCAGGGTCCAAGAGACCCAGTACTTC
CDR3: CASSYSRRVQETQYF

size: -
J: TRBJ1-6
D: TRBD1
V: TRBV3-1/TRBV3-2
DNA: TGTGCCAGCAGCTTCGGACAGGGGGCGGAATCACCCCTCCACTTT
CDR3: CASSFGQGAESPLHF

size: once
J: TRBJ2-3
D: -
V: TRBV6-5
DNA: TGTGCCAGCAGTCGGCCCTCCGGGGGTACGCAGTATTTT
CDR3: CASSRPSGGTQYF

size: -
J: TRBJ2-1
D: -
V: TRBV6-5
DNA: TGTGCCAGCAGCTCCGACCGTTTCTCCTACAATGAGCAGTTCTTC
CDR3: CASSSDRFSYNEQFF

size: -
J: TRBJ2-3
D: -
V: TRBV18
DNA: TGTGCCAGCTCACCTGAGCCCTTTAGGGGAGATACGCAGTATTTT
CDR3: CASSPEPFRGDTQYF

size: -
J: TRBJ1-2
D: -
V: TRBV7-2
DNA: TGTGCCAGCACCCCCGGACAGAGGGATGGCTACACCTTC
CDR3: CASTPGQRDGYTF

size: -
J: TRBJ1-2
D: TRBD1
V: TRBV6-6
DNA: TGTGCCGGGACCCCAGGGGGAACTAACTATGGCTACACCTTC
CDR3: CAGTPGGTNYGYTF

size: -
J: TRBJ2-1
D: -
V: TRBV4-3
DNA: TGCGCCAGCAGCCAAGATCGGGGGGCGGTTGGGTACAATGAGCAGTTCTTC
CDR3: CASSQDRGAVGYNEQFF

size: few
J: TRBJ1-5
D: -
V: TRBV10-1
DNA: TGCGCCAGCAGTGGGAGGGGCAGAAACAATCAGCCCCAGCATTTT
CDR3: CASSGRGRNNQPQHF

size: few
J: TRBJ1-6
D: -
V: TRBV9
DNA: TGTGCCAGCGCCGAGAATAATTCACCCCTCCACTTT
CDR3: CASAENNSPLHF

size: few
J: TRBJ1-1
D: -
V: TRBV6-6
DNA: TGTGCCAGCAGTTATACAACGGGGGAGAACACTGAAGCTTTCTTT
CDR3: CASSYTTGENTEAFF

size: -
J: TRBJ2-1
D: TRBD1
V: TRBV28
DNA: TGTGCCAGCAGTTCGGGACAGGTCAATGAGCAGTTCTTC
CDR3: CASSSGQVNEQFF

size: -
J: TRBJ1-4
D: -
V: TRBV28
DNA: TGTGCCAGCAGCAAGACAGGAGCCAGGAATGAAAAACTGTTTTTT
CDR3: CASSKTGARNEKLFF

size: -
J: TRBJ1-5
D: -
V: TRBV7-9
DNA: TGTGCCAGCAGCTTGCAGGGCTCCAATCAGCCCCAGCATTTT
CDR3: CASSLQGSNQPQHF

size: -
J: TRBJ2-5
D: -
V: TRBV10-3
DNA: TGTGCCATCAGTGCGGGGGGCAGAGAGACCCAGTACTTC
CDR3: CAISAGGRETQYF

size: -
J: TRBJ2-7
D: -
V: TRBV29-1
DNA: TGCAGCGTTGAAGCCGAGGCCTCCTACGAGCAGTACTTC
CDR3: CSVEAEASYEQYF

size: -
J: TRBJ1-1
D: -
V: TRBV7-2
DNA: TGTGCCAGCAGCATAACAGGGTTTTACGAGAACACTGAAGCTTTCTTT
CDR3: CASSITGFYENTEAFF